This T cell receptor (beta chain) came from a study of shared clonotypes between healthy human individuals. The study's findings and limits: Clonotype sharing among donors likely depends on sequencing depth. Since donors were few, the genetic and exposure-history diversity represented was limited.

Assay execution proceeded at the deep level. Per the original methods: Filtering differed, since immunoSEQ gave only junction sequences and no quality scores. Measured with immunoSEQ multiplex PCR; TCRdb has only the in-frame clones, and not every one. From that table come the V and J calls and clone size; the DNA was used to work out D and trimming. Of over a million clones listed, around 98% were seen once; the top ten hold approximately 0.45%. For this clone: What it recognizes is unknown.

There are 15 residues in the CDR3. V was trimmed by 2 bases and J by 3 bases, leaving 11 bases between them. From germline, CDR1 is SGHDT and CDR2 YYEEEE. This sequence joins TRBV5-6 and TRBJ2-2; D is uncertain. Sequenced material: naive CD4+ T cells sorted from blood. As to subset: CD45RA+ positively selected. This receptor was taken from a man aged 25 to 40 in good health. The CDR3 is CASSFQLRYTGELFF. In nucleotides, the CDR3 is TGTGCCAGCAGCTTCCAACTTCGATACACCGGGGAGCTGTTTTTT.